What follows are 16 T cell receptor beta chains derived from one specimen sequenced in a study of shared clonotypes between healthy human individuals. Using immunoSEQ multiplex PCR, the repertoire was profiled, and TCRdb retains in-frame clones only, with some absent. The sample contains about 1.1 million clones, approximately 80% of which appear only once. Sequences were obtained from memory CD4+ T cells from PBMCs. The subset here: CD45RA-negative fraction. The receptor set was obtained from a man younger than 30 in good health. Some clones in this sample may be carry-over from other donors' samples.

There are a few counts of this clone. The CDR3 DNA sequence: TGCGCCAGCAGCCAAGAATGGAACACTGAAGCTTTCTTT. This encodes CASSQEWNTEAFF. The chain employs TRBV4-3 and TRBJ1-1; no clear D gene. This CDR3 has 13 residues. The ends were cut back, 0 bases at V and 1 base at J, with 3 bases in the middle. Germline V gene data show CDR1 as LGHNA and CDR2 as YSLEER.

The chain couples TRBV20-1 to TRBJ2-1; D may be TRBD2 (6 bases). Between the trimmed V and J ends, which lost 3 bases and 9 bases, there was a span of 9 bases. This CDR3 has 11 residues. The germline V gene has CDR1 DFQATT and CDR2 SNEGSKA (reference sequence). The CDR3 here is CSASGSGEQFF. The CDR3 nucleotides are TGCAGTGCTAGCGGGAGTGGTGAGCAGTTCTTC.

This clone was found many times. This chain connects TRBV4-2 to TRBJ2-4; D ambiguous. Germline CDR1 and CDR2: LGHNA and YNFKEQ. V lost 0 bases, J lost 8 bases, and 11 bases lay in between. CDR3 length: 14 amino acids. CDR3 in DNA: TGTGCCAGCAGCCAAGATAGGACCGCGTACATTCAGTACTTC. This sequence encodes CASSQDRTAYIQYF.

This chain links TRBV6-1 with TRBJ1-2; a weak D match, TRBD1 (6 bases). Germline CDR1 and CDR2: MNHNS and SASEGT. The germline V and J ends were trimmed by 3 bases and 8 bases, with 28 bases remaining between them. This CDR3 is built from 18 residues. The CDR3 protein is CASSEGGRGDLHPPGYTF. The CDR3 DNA follows: TGTGCCAGCAGTGAGGGGGGGCGAGGGGATCTTCACCCGCCGGGCTACACCTTC.

The chain uses TRBV10-3 and TRBJ1-1; the D gene is possibly TRBD1 (5 bases). This CDR3 contains 14 residues. Trimming stripped 3 bases from V and 5 bases from J, with 13 bases between. Germline V gene lookup returns CDR1 ENHRY and CDR2 SYGVKD. CDR3 in amino acids: CAISEIGAGTEAFF. Written as DNA, the CDR3 is TGTGCCATCAGTGAAATAGGGGCCGGGACTGAAGCTTTCTTT.

The J gene is TRBJ2-7, the V gene TRBV6-6, with TRBD1 identical over 7 bases. Trimming at V came to 5 bases and at J to 3 bases, leaving 4 bases not matched to a gene. Germline assignment: CDR1 MNHNY and CDR2 SVGAGI (reference sequence). The CDR3 consists of 13 residues. CDR3 bases: TGTGCCAGCAGTCCAGGACAGGACTACGAGCAGTACTTC. Its translation is CASSPGQDYEQYF.

The rearrangement uses TRBV28 and TRBJ2-5; perhaps TRBD2 as D (7 bases). Trimming left V 6 bases short and J 3 bases short, with 14 bases between. This CDR3 spans 14 amino acids. Germline V CDR1 and CDR2: MDHEN, SYDVKM. The CDR3 region has the DNA TGTGCCAGCAGCATATGGGAGGGGGAAGAGACCCAGTACTTC. This codes for CASSIWEGEETQYF.

The chain joins TRBV5-4 to TRBJ2-1; D might be TRBD2 (5 bases). The V gene's germline CDR1 is SGHNT and CDR2 YYREEE (reference sequence). The germline V and J ends were trimmed by 3 bases and 2 bases, with 15 bases remaining between them. The CDR3 length is 16 residues. CDR3 DNA: TGTGCCAGCAGCTCAGGTGGGAAGCGGACCTACAATGAGCAGTTCTTC. Amino acid sequence: CASSSGGKRTYNEQFF.

The chain employs TRBV19 and TRBJ2-7, with a weak D call TRBD2 (6 bases). This CDR3 comprises 13 residues. V lost 3 bases and J 3 bases, leaving 9 bases between the germline ends. Germline CDR1 and CDR2: LNHDA and SQIVND (reference sequence). CDR3 protein: CASSIEGGYEQYF. CDR3 nucleotides: TGTGCCAGTAGTATTGAGGGAGGCTACGAGCAGTACTTC. Complete variable domain (other parts from reference TRBV19 and TRBJ2-7): DGGITQSPKYLFRKEGQNVTLSCEQNLNHDAMYWYRQDPGQGLRLIYYSQIVNDFQKGDIAEGYSVSREKKESFPLTVTSAQKNPTAFYLCASSIEGGYEQYFGPGTRLTVT.

The J gene is TRBJ2-1, the V gene TRBV11-1, with 9 bases aligning to TRBD2. The CDR3 runs to 16 residues. J was trimmed by 9 bases and V by 0 bases; bases with no gene match: 9. Germline V gives CDR1 SGHAT, CDR2 FQDESV (reference sequence). The CDR3 is CASSLAMGGRASEQFF. The CDR3 DNA reads TGTGCCAGCAGCTTAGCGATGGGCGGGAGGGCCAGTGAGCAGTTCTTC.

This clone was seen a handful of times. This sequence joins TRBV7-2 and TRBJ2-2; D call uncertain. V was shortened by 2 bases and J by 6 bases, with 16 bases between the two germline ends. The CDR3 runs 16 residues. Germline assignment: CDR1 SGHTA and CDR2 FQGNSA. CDR3 nucleotide sequence: TGTGCCAGCAGCTTATTTGTAGTGTTAGGGTCCGGGGAGCTGTTTTTT. Its protein is CASSLFVVLGSGELFF.

The CDR3 nucleotides are TGTGCCAGTAGTGTCTCCGGGGTCAGCTCCTACGAGCAGTACTTC. This encodes CASSVSGVSSYEQYF. The chain is built from TRBV19 and TRBJ2-7, with a possible D match to TRBD2 (5 bases). This CDR3 is built from 15 residues. From germline, CDR1 is LNHDA and CDR2 SQIVND (reference sequence). V was trimmed by 5 bases and J by 0 bases, leaving 14 bases between them.

V and J are TRBV5-1 and TRBJ1-4; D gene ambiguous. The CDR3 spans 13 residues. CDR1 SGHRS and CDR2 YFSETQ come from the germline V gene. Trimming left V 5 bases short and J 3 bases short, with 8 bases between. The CDR3: CASSTGANEKLFF. CDR3 bases: TGCGCCAGCAGTACGGGAGCTAATGAAAAACTGTTTTTT.

This chain joins TRBV29-1 and TRBJ1-5; 7 bases are shared with TRBD1. The CDR3 has 15 residues. CDR1 SQVTM and CDR2 ANQGSEA come from the germline V gene. The V segment lost 7 bases and the J segment 5 bases; nucleotides outside the gene matches: 14. In DNA, the CDR3 is TGCAGCGCCGTCCCTCCGACAGGGAGTCATCAGCCCCAGCATTTT. As protein: CSAVPPTGSHQPQHF.

Here the CDR3 reads CASSLYGQGRYEQFF. The CDR3 DNA follows: TGTGCCAGCAGCTTATATGGACAGGGGAGGTATGAGCAGTTCTTC. The chain links TRBV11-2 to TRBJ2-1, with TRBD1 matching over 9 bases. CDR3 size: 15 residues. Germline CDR1 reads SGHAT; CDR2 reads FQNNGV. V lost 2 bases, J lost 8 bases, and 7 bases stayed unmatched.

This clone showed up many times. The gene calls are TRBV28 and TRBJ2-5; D is perhaps TRBD2 (5 bases). Trimming left V 2 bases short and J 6 bases short, with 28 bases between. The germline V gene has CDR1 MDHEN and CDR2 SYDVKM. The CDR3 spans 19 residues. CDR3 residues: CASSLVAYLGGPAGKTQYF. In DNA, the CDR3 is TGTGCCAGCAGTTTAGTCGCTTATTTAGGCGGACCCGCGGGTAAGACCCAGTACTTC.